This T cell receptor (beta chain) originates from a study of PD-1 blockade in classical Hodgkin lymphoma. Findings and limits, study-wide: Patients with an early start, nivolumab under 1 year after ASCT, were excluded.

All patients relapsed after autologous stem cell transplantation, and brentuximab vedotin exposure varied. Germline-derived CDR1 and CDR2 are MNHEY and SVGAGI. The CDR3 spans 13 residues. J was trimmed by 4 bases and V by 7 bases; bases with no gene match: 5. Data came from immunoSEQ multiplex PCR; TCRdb stores just in-frame clones and leaves some out. Among roughly 10,000 clones listed, roughly 80% were seen once. Sample share makes this clone medium-sized. Its antigen is unidentified. The V call is TRBV6-5, the J call TRBJ1-1, with 8 bases aligning to TRBD1. This clonotype was sampled from a human donor with classical Hodgkin lymphoma. Sequencing was performed on peripheral blood mononuclear cells (PBMCs), taken at baseline. As DNA, the CDR3 is TGTGCCAGCAACTACCAGGGGGCCACTGAAGCTTTCTTT. Its protein product is CASNYQGATEAFF.